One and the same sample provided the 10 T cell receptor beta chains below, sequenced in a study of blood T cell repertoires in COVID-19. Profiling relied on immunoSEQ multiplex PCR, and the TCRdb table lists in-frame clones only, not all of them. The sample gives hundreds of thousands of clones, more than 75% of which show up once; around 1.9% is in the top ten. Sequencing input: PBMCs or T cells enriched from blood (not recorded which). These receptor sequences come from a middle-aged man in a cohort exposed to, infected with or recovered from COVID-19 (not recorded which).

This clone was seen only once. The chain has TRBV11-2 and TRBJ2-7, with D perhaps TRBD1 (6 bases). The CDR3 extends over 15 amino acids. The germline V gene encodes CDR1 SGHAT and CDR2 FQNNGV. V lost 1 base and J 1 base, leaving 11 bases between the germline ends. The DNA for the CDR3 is TGTGCCAGCAGCTTAGGGAATACAGGGTCCTACGAGCAGTACTTC. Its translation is CASSLGNTGSYEQYF. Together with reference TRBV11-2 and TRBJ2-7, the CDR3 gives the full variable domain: EAGVAQSPRYKIIEKRQSVAFWCNPISGHATLYWYQQILGQGPKLLIQFQNNGVVDDSQLPKDRFSAERLKGVDSTLKIQPAKLEDSAVYLCASSLGNTGSYEQYFGPGTRLTVT.

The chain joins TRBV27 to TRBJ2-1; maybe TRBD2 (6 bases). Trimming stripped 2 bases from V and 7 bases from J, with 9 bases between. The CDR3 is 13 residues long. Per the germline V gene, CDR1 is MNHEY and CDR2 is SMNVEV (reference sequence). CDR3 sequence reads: CASSLMRDNEQFF. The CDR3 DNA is TGTGCCAGCAGTTTAATGCGGGATAATGAGCAGTTCTTC.

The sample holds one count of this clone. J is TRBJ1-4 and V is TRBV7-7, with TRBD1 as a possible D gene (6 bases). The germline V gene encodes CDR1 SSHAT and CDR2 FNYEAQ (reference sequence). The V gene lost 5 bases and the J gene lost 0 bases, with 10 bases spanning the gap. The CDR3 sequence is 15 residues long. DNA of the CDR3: TGTGCCAGCAGCCCCAGGGGAACAACTAATGAAAAACTGTTTTTT. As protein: CASSPRGTTNEKLFF.

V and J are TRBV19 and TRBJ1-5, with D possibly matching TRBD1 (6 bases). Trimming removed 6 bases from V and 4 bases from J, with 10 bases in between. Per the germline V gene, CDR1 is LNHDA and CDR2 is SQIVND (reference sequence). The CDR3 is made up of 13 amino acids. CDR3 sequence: CASSRTENQPQHF. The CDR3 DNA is TGTGCCAGTAGCCGGACAGAGAATCAGCCCCAGCATTTT.

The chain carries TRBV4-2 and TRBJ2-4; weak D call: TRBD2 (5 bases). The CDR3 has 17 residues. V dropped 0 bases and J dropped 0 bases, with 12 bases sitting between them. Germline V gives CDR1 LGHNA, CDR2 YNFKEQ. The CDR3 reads CASSQDWAGLAKNIQYF. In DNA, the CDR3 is TGTGCCAGCAGCCAAGATTGGGCAGGACTAGCCAAAAACATTCAGTACTTC.

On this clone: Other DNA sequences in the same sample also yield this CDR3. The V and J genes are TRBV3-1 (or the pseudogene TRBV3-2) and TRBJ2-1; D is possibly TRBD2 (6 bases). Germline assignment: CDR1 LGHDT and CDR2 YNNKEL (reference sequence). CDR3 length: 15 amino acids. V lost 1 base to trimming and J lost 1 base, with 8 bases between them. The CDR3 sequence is CASSQGSGSYNEQFF. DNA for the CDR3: TGTGCCAGCAGCCAAGGGAGCGGGTCCTACAATGAGCAGTTCTTC.

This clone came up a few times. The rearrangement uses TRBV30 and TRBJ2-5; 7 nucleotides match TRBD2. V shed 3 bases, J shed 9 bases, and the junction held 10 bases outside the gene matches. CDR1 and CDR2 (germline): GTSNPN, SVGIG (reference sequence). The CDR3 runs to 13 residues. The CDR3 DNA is TGTGCCTGGAGGATGGGTGGTGGGGGGGCCCAGTACTTC. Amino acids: CAWRMGGGGAQYF.

The CDR3 protein is CAIRGGSGSYEQYF. In DNA form, the CDR3 reads TGTGCCATCAGGGGCGGAAGCGGGAGTTACGAGCAGTACTTC. The chain joins TRBV10-3 to TRBJ2-7; 8 bases align to TRBD2. Germline loops: CDR1 ENHRY, CDR2 SYGVKD. This CDR3 spans 14 amino acids. With 6 bases clipped from V and 4 bases from J, the junction kept 8 bases outside the gene matches.

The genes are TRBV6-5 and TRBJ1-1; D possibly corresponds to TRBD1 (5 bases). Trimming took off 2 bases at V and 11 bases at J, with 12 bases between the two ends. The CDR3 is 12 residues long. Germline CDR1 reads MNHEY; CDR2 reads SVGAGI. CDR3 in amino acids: CASSYTGGNAFF. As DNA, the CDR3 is TGTGCCAGCAGTTACACGGGGGGAAATGCTTTCTTT.

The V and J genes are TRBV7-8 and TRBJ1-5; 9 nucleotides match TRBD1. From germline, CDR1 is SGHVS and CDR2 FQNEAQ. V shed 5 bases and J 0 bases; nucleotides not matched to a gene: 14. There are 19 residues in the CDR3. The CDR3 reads CASSETTGGPFYSNQPQHF. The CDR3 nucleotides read TGTGCCAGCAGCGAAACCACAGGGGGCCCCTTTTATAGCAATCAGCCCCAGCATTTT.